Here is one TCR beta chain with its context. TCRdb keeps only in-frame clones here, not all; method: immunoSEQ multiplex PCR. This table has over 65,000 clones, about 85% appearing once. The sample is drawn from a study of glioma-infiltrating T cells after dendritic cell vaccination. The sample's time point: after dendritic cell vaccination, including at tumor progression/relapse. Patients had residual fresh-frozen tumor tissue and more than two years of survival data. PBMC were collected before vaccination, two weeks after the third vaccination, and at progression. This specimen was blood, taken after dendritic cell vaccination. The clonotype comes from a human donor with glioblastoma.

This CDR3 is CASSIDGAYEQYF. The CDR3 DNA reads TGTGCCAGTAGTATAGACGGGGCCTACGAGCAGTACTTC. V and J are TRBV19 and TRBJ2-7, with D possibly being TRBD2 (5 bases). Germline-derived CDR1 and CDR2 are LNHDA and SQIVND (reference sequence). Trimming took 0 bases from V and 2 from J, leaving 5 bases between them. The CDR3 has 13 residues.